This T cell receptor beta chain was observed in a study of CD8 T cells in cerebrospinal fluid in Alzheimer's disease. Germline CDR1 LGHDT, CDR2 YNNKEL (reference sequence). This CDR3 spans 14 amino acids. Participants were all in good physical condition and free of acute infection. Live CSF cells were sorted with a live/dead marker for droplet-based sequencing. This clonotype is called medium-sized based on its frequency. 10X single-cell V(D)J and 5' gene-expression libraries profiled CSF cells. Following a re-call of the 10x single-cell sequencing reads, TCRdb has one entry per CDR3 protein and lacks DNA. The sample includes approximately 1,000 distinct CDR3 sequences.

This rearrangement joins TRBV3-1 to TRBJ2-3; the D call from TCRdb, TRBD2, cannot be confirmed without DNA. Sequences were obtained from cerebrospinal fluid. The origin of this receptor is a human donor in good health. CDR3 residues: CASSQGAGEDTQYF.